The clone carrying this T cell receptor (beta chain) was detected once. Its matching antigen is unknown. This record belongs to a study of long-term antiretroviral therapy in people with HIV. The study's findings and limits: After ART, diversity increased yet remained lower than transplant donor controls.

The CDR3 spans 14 residues. Germline loops: CDR1 SEHNR, CDR2 FQNEAQ (reference sequence). V shed 5 bases and J 5 bases; nucleotides not matched to a gene: 6. An immunoSEQ assay, version v3.0, was performed at survey level. It was 40,000-50,000 T-cell genomes per sample that sequencing targeted. TCRdb keeps only in-frame clones here, not all; method: immunoSEQ multiplex PCR. The table has about 50,000 clones, about 86% seen once. Sequencing was performed on unsorted PBMCs, taken 0.8 years after starting antiretroviral therapy. The sequence derives from a woman aged 18-29 years with HIV. The chain links TRBV7-9 to TRBJ1-5, with 7 bases that match TRBD1. The CDR3 is CASSRDRVDQPQHF. The CDR3, as DNA: TGTGCCAGCAGCCGAGACAGGGTAGATCAGCCCCAGCATTTT.